This T cell receptor beta chain originates from a study of cytomegalovirus exposure and HLA in healthy donors. General study results and limits: It was likely that a cluster of highly shared sequence variants was a sequencing artifact.

Researchers ran the PCR with 60 Vbeta and 13 Jbeta primers. Here immunoSEQ multiplex PCR was the method, and the copy in TCRdb shows in-frame clones only, minus some. The profile covers approximately 110,000 clones, with about 80% appearing a single time and just under 3% taken by the ten largest. As regards this clone: As yet, its antigen is unknown.

The CDR3 consists of 16 residues. CDR1 is MNHEY, CDR2 SMNVEV, per germline (reference sequence). V trimming: 5 bases; J trimming: 0 bases; junction bases outside the gene matches: 7. Sequencing input: PBMCs. This rearrangement joins TRBV27 to TRBJ1-5; 7 nucleotides align to TRBD1. This TCR was recovered from a woman aged 18-29 years in good health and CMV-seropositive. The CDR3 loop is CASSMTGFNSNQPQHF. As DNA, the CDR3 is TGTGCCAGCAGTATGACAGGGTTCAATAGCAATCAGCCCCAGCATTTT.